This entry is about one TCR beta chain. Antigen specificity is unknown. This CDR3 region has 14 residues. V was pared by 0 bases and J by 4 bases, with 2 bases of the junction left unmatched. Germline V gene sequence: CDR1 SGDLS, CDR2 YYNGEE. The data were taken from a study of T cells after posttransplantation cyclophosphamide. Study-wide results and caveats: Donor-recipient repertoire similarity was low at 1-2 months, rising over year one.

Produced via immunoSEQ multiplex PCR; TCRdb's table is partial and in-frame only. This table has around 30,000 clones, 80% to 90% appearing once. The receptor comes from a woman aged 40 to 55 with a blood cancer, CMV-positive, and with a related stem cell donor. Sequences were obtained from PBMCs. This chain connects TRBV9 to TRBJ2-7, with 9 bases fitting TRBD2. This CDR3 reads CASSVGAGGYEQYF. For the CDR3, the DNA is TGTGCCAGCAGCGTAGGTGCGGGGGGGTACGAGCAGTACTTC.